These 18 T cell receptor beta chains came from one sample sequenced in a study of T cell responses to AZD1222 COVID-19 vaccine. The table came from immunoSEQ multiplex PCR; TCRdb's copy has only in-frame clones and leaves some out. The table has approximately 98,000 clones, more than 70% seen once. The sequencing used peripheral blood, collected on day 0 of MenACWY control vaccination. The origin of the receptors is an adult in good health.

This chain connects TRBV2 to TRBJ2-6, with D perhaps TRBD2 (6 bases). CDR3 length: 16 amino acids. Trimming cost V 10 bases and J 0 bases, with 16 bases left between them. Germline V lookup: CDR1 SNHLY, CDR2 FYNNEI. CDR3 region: CAKLLAPSSGANVLTF. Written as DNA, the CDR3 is TGTGCCAAACTACTAGCCCCGAGCTCTGGGGCCAACGTCCTGACTTTC.

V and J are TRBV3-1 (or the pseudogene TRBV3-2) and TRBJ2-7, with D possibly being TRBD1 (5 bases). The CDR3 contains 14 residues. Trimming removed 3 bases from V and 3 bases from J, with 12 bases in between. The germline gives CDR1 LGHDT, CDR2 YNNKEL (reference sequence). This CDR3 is CASSHWPRDYEQYF. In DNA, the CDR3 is TGTGCCAGCAGCCATTGGCCCAGGGACTACGAGCAGTACTTC.

CDR3 sequence reads: CASSSGLAGAYGEQFF. CDR3 bases: TGTGCCAGCAGCTCGGGACTAGCGGGGGCCTATGGTGAGCAGTTCTTC. The V call is TRBV7-2, the J call TRBJ2-1, with 14 bases that match TRBD2. From germline, CDR1 is SGHTA and CDR2 FQGNSA. This CDR3 comprises 16 residues. V lost 4 bases and J lost 9; bases outside the gene matches: 8.

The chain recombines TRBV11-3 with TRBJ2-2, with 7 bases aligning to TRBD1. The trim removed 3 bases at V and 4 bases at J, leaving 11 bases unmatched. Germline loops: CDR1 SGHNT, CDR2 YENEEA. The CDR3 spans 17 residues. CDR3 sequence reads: CASSLGTLAGGTGELFF. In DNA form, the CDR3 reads TGTGCCAGCAGCTTGGGGACCCTGGCAGGGGGCACCGGGGAGCTGTTTTTT.

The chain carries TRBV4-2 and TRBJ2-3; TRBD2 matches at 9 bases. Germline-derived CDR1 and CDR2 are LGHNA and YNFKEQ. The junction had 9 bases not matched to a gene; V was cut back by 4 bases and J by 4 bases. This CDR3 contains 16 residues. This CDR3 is CASSRGGAGGADTQYF. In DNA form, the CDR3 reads TGTGCCAGCAGCCGAGGGGGCGCGGGGGGGGCAGATACGCAGTATTTT.

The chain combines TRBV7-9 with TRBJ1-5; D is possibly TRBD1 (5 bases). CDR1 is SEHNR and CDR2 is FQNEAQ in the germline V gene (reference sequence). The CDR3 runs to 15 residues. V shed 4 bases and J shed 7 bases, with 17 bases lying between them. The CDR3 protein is CASSSLGGGEQPQHF. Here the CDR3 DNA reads TGTGCCAGCAGCTCCCTGGGCGGGGGTGAGCAGCCCCAGCATTTT.

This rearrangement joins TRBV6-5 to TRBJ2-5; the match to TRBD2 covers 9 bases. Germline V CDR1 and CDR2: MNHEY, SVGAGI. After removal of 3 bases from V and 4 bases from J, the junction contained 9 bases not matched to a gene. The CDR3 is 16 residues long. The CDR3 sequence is CASSYRGGGAPETQYF. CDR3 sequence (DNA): TGTGCCAGCAGTTATCGAGGCGGGGGGGCCCCAGAGACCCAGTACTTC.

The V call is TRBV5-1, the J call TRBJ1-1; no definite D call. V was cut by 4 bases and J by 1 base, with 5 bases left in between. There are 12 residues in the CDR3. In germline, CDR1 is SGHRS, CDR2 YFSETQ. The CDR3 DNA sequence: TGCGCCAGCAGCCAGGCGAACACTGAAGCTTTCTTT. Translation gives CASSQANTEAFF. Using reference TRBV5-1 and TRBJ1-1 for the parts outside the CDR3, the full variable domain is KAGVTQTPRYLIKTRGQQVTLSCSPISGHRSVSWYQQTPGQGLQFLFEYFSETQRNKGNFPGRFSGRQFSNSRSEMNVSTLELGDSALYLCASSQANTEAFFGQGTRLTVV.

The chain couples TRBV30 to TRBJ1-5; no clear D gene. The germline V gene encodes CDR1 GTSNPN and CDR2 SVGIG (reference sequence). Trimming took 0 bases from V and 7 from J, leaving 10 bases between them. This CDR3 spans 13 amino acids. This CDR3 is CAWSVLQAQPQHF. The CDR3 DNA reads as TGTGCCTGGAGTGTACTTCAGGCCCAGCCCCAGCATTTT.

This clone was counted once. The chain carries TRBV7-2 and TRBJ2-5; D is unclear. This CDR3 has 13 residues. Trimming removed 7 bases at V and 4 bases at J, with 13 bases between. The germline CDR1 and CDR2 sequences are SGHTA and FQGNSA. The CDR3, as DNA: TGTGCCAGCACCAGCGTAATCCCAGAGACCCAGTACTTC. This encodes CASTSVIPETQYF.

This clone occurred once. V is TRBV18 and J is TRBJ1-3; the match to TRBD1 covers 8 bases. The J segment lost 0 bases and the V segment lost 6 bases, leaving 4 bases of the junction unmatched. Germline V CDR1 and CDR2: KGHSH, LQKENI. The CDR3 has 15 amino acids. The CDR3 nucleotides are TGTGCCAGCTCCCAGGGACAGGTCTCTGGAAACACCATATATTTT. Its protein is CASSQGQVSGNTIYF.

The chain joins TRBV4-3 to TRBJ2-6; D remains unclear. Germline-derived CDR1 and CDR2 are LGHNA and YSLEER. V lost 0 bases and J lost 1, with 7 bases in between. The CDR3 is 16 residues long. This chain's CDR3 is CASSQDLRSGANVLTF. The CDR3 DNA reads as TGCGCCAGCAGCCAAGATTTGCGGTCTGGGGCCAACGTCCTGACTTTC.

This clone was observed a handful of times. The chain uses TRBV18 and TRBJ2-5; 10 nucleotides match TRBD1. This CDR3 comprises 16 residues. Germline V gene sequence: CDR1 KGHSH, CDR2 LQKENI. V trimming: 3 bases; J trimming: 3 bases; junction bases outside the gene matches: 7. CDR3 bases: TGTGCCAGCTCACCTCGATTCGGGACAGGGGAAGAGACCCAGTACTTC. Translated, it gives CASSPRFGTGEETQYF.

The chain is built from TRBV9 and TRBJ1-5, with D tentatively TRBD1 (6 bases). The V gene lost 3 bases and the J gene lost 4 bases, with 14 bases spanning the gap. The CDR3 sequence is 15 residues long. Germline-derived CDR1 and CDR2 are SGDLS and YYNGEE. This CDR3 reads CASSGPGHPNQPQHF. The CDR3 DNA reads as TGTGCCAGCAGCGGCCCGGGACACCCGAATCAGCCCCAGCATTTT. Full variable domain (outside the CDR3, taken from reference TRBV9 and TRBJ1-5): DSGVTQTPKHLITATGQRVTLRCSPRSGDLSVYWYQQSLDQGLQFLIQYYNGEERAKGNILERFSAQQFPDLHSELNLSSLELGDSALYFCASSGPGHPNQPQHFGDGTRLSIL.

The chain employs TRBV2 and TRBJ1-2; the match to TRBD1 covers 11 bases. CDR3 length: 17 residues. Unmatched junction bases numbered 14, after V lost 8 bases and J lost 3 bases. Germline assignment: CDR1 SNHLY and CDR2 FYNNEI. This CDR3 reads CASSATSGTGGYYGYTF. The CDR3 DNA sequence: TGTGCCAGCTCCGCTACCTCCGGGACAGGGGGTTACTATGGCTACACCTTC.

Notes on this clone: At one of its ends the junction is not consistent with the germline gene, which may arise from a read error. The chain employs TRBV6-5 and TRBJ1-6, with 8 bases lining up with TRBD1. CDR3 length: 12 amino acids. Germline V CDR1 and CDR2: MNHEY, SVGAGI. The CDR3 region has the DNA TGTGCCAGCAGTCTCCTGGACAGGGCTCCTTACTTT. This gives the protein CASSLLDRAPYF.

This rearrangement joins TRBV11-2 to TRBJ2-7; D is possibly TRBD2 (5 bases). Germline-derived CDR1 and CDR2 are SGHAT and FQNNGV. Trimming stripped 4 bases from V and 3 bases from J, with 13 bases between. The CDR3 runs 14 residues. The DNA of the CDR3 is TGTGCCAGCAGCTCCTACAGTGGACTCTACGAGCAGTACTTC. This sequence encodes CASSSYSGLYEQYF.

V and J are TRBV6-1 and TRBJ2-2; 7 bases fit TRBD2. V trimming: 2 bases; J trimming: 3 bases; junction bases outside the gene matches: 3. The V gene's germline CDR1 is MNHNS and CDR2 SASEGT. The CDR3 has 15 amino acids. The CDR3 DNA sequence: TGTGCCAGCAGTGAAATTGGGGGGGACACCGGGGAGCTGTTTTTT. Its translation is CASSEIGGDTGELFF.